Listed below are T cell receptor beta chains from one sample, sequenced in a study of blood T cells in healthy people across ages. TCRdb called the 5' RACE reads again in MiXCR, with one record for every CDR3 protein. This sample has 850,000 to 1,300,000 distinct CDR3 sequences, with around 43% found just once. Sequencing input: blood. The receptors shown here come from a woman between 55 and 75 years old in good health. Each CDR3 is given with its conserved first and last residue. A D gene is named only where the DNA matches it firmly. A clone size is listed for some rows: how often the clone was seen (once, few, many), or a class if it is expanded.

cdr3_length: 15; clone_size: NA; j_call: TRBJ2-7; v_call: TRBV6-2/TRBV6-3; d_call: TRBD1; cdr3_aa: CASSQGQGVKYEQYF; cdr3_nt: TGTGCCAGCAGCCAAGGACAGGGGGTAAAGTACGAGCAGTACTTC
cdr3_length: 15; clone_size: NA; j_call: TRBJ2-7; v_call: TRBV5-1; d_call: TRBD2; cdr3_aa: CASSLAAAGGYEQYF; cdr3_nt: TGCGCCAGCAGCTTGGCCGCAGCGGGAGGCTACGAGCAGTACTTC
cdr3_length: 17; clone_size: few; j_call: TRBJ2-3; v_call: TRBV4-1; d_call: TRBD2; cdr3_aa: CASSQVISGSSTDTQSF; cdr3_nt: TGCGCCAGCAGCCAAGTCATTAGCGGGAGTAGCACAGATACGCAGTCTTTT
cdr3_length: 19; clone_size: NA; j_call: TRBJ2-4; v_call: TRBV7-7; d_call: TRBD2; cdr3_aa: CASSYLGLAPEIAKNIQYF; cdr3_nt: TGTGCCAGCAGCTACCTGGGACTAGCGCCAGAAATCGCCAAAAACATTCAGTACTTC
cdr3_length: 15; clone_size: few; j_call: TRBJ2-7; v_call: TRBV25-1; d_call: TRBD2; cdr3_aa: CASSDPGTSQYEQYF; cdr3_nt: TGTGCCAGCAGCGATCCCGGGACTAGTCAATACGAGCAGTACTTC
cdr3_length: 20; clone_size: NA; j_call: TRBJ2-2; v_call: TRBV11-2; d_call: TRBD2; cdr3_aa: CASSLDPRLAGGMNTGELFF; cdr3_nt: TGTGCCAGCAGCTTAGACCCTCGGCTAGCGGGAGGGATGAACACCGGGGAGCTGTTTTTT
cdr3_length: 16; clone_size: NA; j_call: TRBJ2-7; v_call: TRBV5-5; d_call: TRBD1; cdr3_aa: CASSSHPGTGFYEQYF; cdr3_nt: TGTGCCAGCAGCTCGCATCCCGGGACAGGGTTCTACGAGCAGTACTTC
cdr3_length: 16; clone_size: many; j_call: TRBJ2-3; v_call: TRBV7-9; d_call: TRBD2; cdr3_aa: CASSLGLAGRTDTQYF; cdr3_nt: TGTGCCAGCAGTCTCGGACTAGCGGGACGCACAGATACGCAGTATTTT
cdr3_length: 13; clone_size: NA; j_call: TRBJ2-7; v_call: TRBV7-6; d_call: NA; cdr3_aa: CASSQLQTYEQYF; cdr3_nt: TGTGCCAGCAGCCAGCTGCAGACCTACGAGCAGTACTTC
cdr3_length: 15; clone_size: few; j_call: TRBJ2-3; v_call: TRBV12-3/TRBV12-4; d_call: TRBD2; cdr3_aa: CASSSGLAGIYTQYF; cdr3_nt: TGTGCCAGCAGTTCCGGACTAGCGGGGATATATACGCAGTATTTT
cdr3_length: 17; clone_size: few; j_call: TRBJ2-3; v_call: TRBV24-1; d_call: TRBD1; cdr3_aa: CATSDRRTGPVTDTQYF; cdr3_nt: TGTGCCACCAGTGACCGGCGGACAGGGCCCGTGACAGATACGCAGTATTTT
cdr3_length: 12; clone_size: NA; j_call: TRBJ1-5; v_call: TRBV28; d_call: NA; cdr3_aa: CASMTGNQPQHF; cdr3_nt: TGTGCCAGCATGACGGGCAATCAGCCCCAGCATTTT
cdr3_length: 16; clone_size: NA; j_call: TRBJ2-5; v_call: TRBV4-1; d_call: TRBD1; cdr3_aa: CASSQVLYRGQETQYF; cdr3_nt: TGCGCCAGCAGCCAAGTTTTGTACAGGGGGCAAGAGACCCAGTACTTC
cdr3_length: 15; clone_size: NA; j_call: TRBJ2-7; v_call: TRBV2; d_call: NA; cdr3_aa: CASSEGAGVAYEQYF; cdr3_nt: TGTGCCAGCAGTGAAGGGGCTGGCGTAGCCTACGAGCAGTACTTC
cdr3_length: 14; clone_size: NA; j_call: TRBJ2-6; v_call: TRBV29-1; d_call: TRBD1; cdr3_aa: CSVVGTDNNNVLTF; cdr3_nt: TGCAGCGTTGTCGGGACAGACAACAACAACGTCCTGACTTTC
cdr3_length: 15; clone_size: few; j_call: TRBJ1-2; v_call: TRBV7-2; d_call: TRBD1; cdr3_aa: CASSSRQGPNYGYTF; cdr3_nt: TGTGCCAGCAGCTCCAGACAGGGGCCTAACTATGGCTACACCTTC
cdr3_length: 16; clone_size: once; j_call: TRBJ2-5; v_call: TRBV5-1; d_call: TRBD1; cdr3_aa: CASSHDRGPKRETQYF; cdr3_nt: TGCGCCAGCAGCCATGACAGGGGGCCAAAGAGAGAGACCCAGTACTTC
cdr3_length: 14; clone_size: NA; j_call: TRBJ2-7; v_call: TRBV20-1; d_call: TRBD2; cdr3_aa: CSAQSGSFLNEQYF; cdr3_nt: TGCAGTGCACAAAGCGGGAGCTTCTTGAACGAGCAGTACTTC
cdr3_length: 15; clone_size: NA; j_call: TRBJ2-5; v_call: TRBV6-5; d_call: TRBD2; cdr3_aa: CASSYSGGSQETQYF; cdr3_nt: TGTGCCAGCAGTTACTCGGGGGGGAGTCAAGAGACCCAGTACTTC
cdr3_length: 13; clone_size: NA; j_call: TRBJ1-5; v_call: TRBV12-5; d_call: TRBD1; cdr3_aa: CASGDRGNQPQHF; cdr3_nt: TGTGCTAGTGGTGACAGGGGTAATCAGCCCCAGCATTTT
cdr3_length: 14; clone_size: NA; j_call: TRBJ2-5; v_call: TRBV12-3/TRBV12-4; d_call: NA; cdr3_aa: CASRSSTGVETQYF; cdr3_nt: TGTGCCAGCAGGTCATCGACAGGAGTCGAGACCCAGTACTTC
cdr3_length: 13; clone_size: NA; j_call: TRBJ2-7; v_call: TRBV29-1; d_call: NA; cdr3_aa: CSVEDPEGSEQYF; cdr3_nt: TGCAGCGTTGAAGATCCAGAGGGGTCCGAGCAGTACTTC
cdr3_length: 15; clone_size: NA; j_call: TRBJ2-7; v_call: TRBV6-5; d_call: NA; cdr3_aa: CASSYSVDSSYEQYF; cdr3_nt: TGTGCCAGCAGTTACTCGGTAGACAGCTCCTACGAGCAGTACTTC
cdr3_length: 18; clone_size: NA; j_call: TRBJ2-3; v_call: TRBV27; d_call: NA; cdr3_aa: CASSLRSLVAANTDTQYF; cdr3_nt: TGTGCCAGCAGTTTACGCTCCCTGGTAGCGGCTAACACAGATACGCAGTATTTT
cdr3_length: 14; clone_size: NA; j_call: TRBJ2-1; v_call: TRBV7-2; d_call: NA; cdr3_aa: CASSYNTGGNEQFF; cdr3_nt: TGTGCCAGCAGCTATAATACTGGAGGGAATGAGCAGTTCTTC
cdr3_length: 16; clone_size: few; j_call: TRBJ2-4; v_call: TRBV7-9; d_call: NA; cdr3_aa: CASSLQATLAKNIQYF; cdr3_nt: TGTGCCAGCAGCTTACAGGCAACCCTAGCCAAAAACATTCAGTACTTC
cdr3_length: 14; clone_size: many; j_call: TRBJ2-1; v_call: TRBV11-2; d_call: TRBD2; cdr3_aa: CASSLAGALNEQFF; cdr3_nt: TGTGCCAGCAGCTTGGCGGGAGCTTTGAATGAGCAGTTCTTC
cdr3_length: 14; clone_size: NA; j_call: TRBJ1-2; v_call: TRBV5-1; d_call: NA; cdr3_aa: CASGLSQVNYGYTF; cdr3_nt: TGCGCCAGCGGCTTGTCTCAGGTTAACTATGGCTACACCTTC
cdr3_length: 18; clone_size: NA; j_call: TRBJ2-1; v_call: TRBV12-3/TRBV12-4; d_call: TRBD2; cdr3_aa: CASSLSTVASGGAYEQFF; cdr3_nt: TGTGCCAGCAGTTTGTCGACGGTGGCTAGCGGGGGGGCATACGAGCAGTTCTTC
cdr3_length: 17; clone_size: once; j_call: TRBJ2-1; v_call: TRBV28; d_call: NA; cdr3_aa: CASSSIRPPSSHNEQFF; cdr3_nt: TGTGCCAGCAGTTCCATCCGACCCCCAAGCTCCCACAATGAGCAGTTCTTC
cdr3_length: 14; clone_size: NA; j_call: TRBJ2-5; v_call: TRBV9; d_call: NA; cdr3_aa: CASSLSGPFDEQYF; cdr3_nt: TGTGCCAGCAGCCTAAGCGGGCCTTTTGATGAGCAGTACTTC
cdr3_length: 15; clone_size: few; j_call: TRBJ1-6; v_call: TRBV5-6; d_call: TRBD1; cdr3_aa: CASSWRGTGNSPLHF; cdr3_nt: TGTGCCAGCAGCTGGAGGGGGACAGGGAATTCACCCCTCCACTTT
cdr3_length: 14; clone_size: NA; j_call: TRBJ2-3; v_call: TRBV9; d_call: NA; cdr3_aa: CASSVATWGDTQYF; cdr3_nt: TGTGCCAGCAGCGTAGCTACTTGGGGAGATACGCAGTATTTT
cdr3_length: 14; clone_size: NA; j_call: TRBJ2-3; v_call: TRBV5-1; d_call: NA; cdr3_aa: CASSLGLDTDTQYF; cdr3_nt: TGCGCCAGCAGCTTGGGACTAGACACAGATACGCAGTATTTT
cdr3_length: 16; clone_size: NA; j_call: TRBJ2-1; v_call: TRBV27; d_call: TRBD1; cdr3_aa: CASSSQGDRYYNEQFF; cdr3_nt: TGTGCCAGCAGTTCCCAAGGGGACAGGTACTACAATGAGCAGTTCTTC
cdr3_length: 17; clone_size: NA; j_call: TRBJ2-2; v_call: TRBV11-2; d_call: TRBD2; cdr3_aa: CASSLDLGLAATGELFF; cdr3_nt: TGTGCCAGCAGCTTAGATCTGGGACTAGCGGCCACCGGGGAGCTGTTTTTT
cdr3_length: 16; clone_size: NA; j_call: TRBJ2-1; v_call: TRBV11-1; d_call: TRBD2; cdr3_aa: CASSLQAGGPINEQFF; cdr3_nt: TGTGCCAGCAGCTTACAGGCGGGAGGGCCGATCAATGAGCAGTTCTTC
cdr3_length: 13; clone_size: NA; j_call: TRBJ2-7; v_call: TRBV27; d_call: NA; cdr3_aa: CASSTSVGSEQYF; cdr3_nt: TGTGCCAGCAGTACATCAGTGGGAAGTGAGCAGTACTTC
cdr3_length: 13; clone_size: few; j_call: TRBJ1-2; v_call: TRBV7-3; d_call: NA; cdr3_aa: CASSLGEPHGYTF; cdr3_nt: TGTGCCAGCAGCTTAGGGGAGCCCCATGGCTACACCTTC
cdr3_length: 18; clone_size: few; j_call: TRBJ2-7; v_call: TRBV7-9; d_call: TRBD2; cdr3_aa: CASSPPRTSGWSSYEQYF; cdr3_nt: TGTGCCAGCAGCCCCCCTCGGACTAGCGGGTGGAGCTCCTACGAGCAGTACTTC
cdr3_length: 14; clone_size: NA; j_call: TRBJ1-5; v_call: TRBV27; d_call: TRBD1; cdr3_aa: CASSVTGAGQPQHF; cdr3_nt: TGTGCCAGCAGCGTGACAGGGGCCGGCCAGCCCCAGCATTTT
cdr3_length: 11; clone_size: NA; j_call: TRBJ2-5; v_call: TRBV20-1; d_call: NA; cdr3_aa: CRDGCPETQYF; cdr3_nt: TGCAGGGATGGGTGCCCAGAGACCCAGTACTTC
cdr3_length: 12; clone_size: few; j_call: TRBJ2-7; v_call: TRBV29-1; d_call: TRBD1; cdr3_aa: CSGGQGKSEQYF; cdr3_nt: TGCAGCGGGGGACAGGGGAAGAGTGAGCAGTACTTC
cdr3_length: 15; clone_size: few; j_call: TRBJ2-7; v_call: TRBV7-8; d_call: NA; cdr3_aa: CASSPRTTRTYEQYF; cdr3_nt: TGTGCCAGCAGCCCTCGGACCACCCGGACCTACGAGCAGTACTTC
cdr3_length: 13; clone_size: few; j_call: TRBJ2-7; v_call: TRBV29-1; d_call: NA; cdr3_aa: CSVADRTIFEQYF; cdr3_nt: TGCAGCGTTGCGGATAGGACCATCTTTGAGCAGTACTTC
cdr3_length: 18; clone_size: few; j_call: TRBJ2-3; v_call: TRBV13; d_call: TRBD2; cdr3_aa: CASSLRLAGSSDKGTQYF; cdr3_nt: TGTGCCAGCAGCTTGAGACTAGCGGGGTCCTCGGACAAGGGTACGCAGTATTTT
cdr3_length: 13; clone_size: NA; j_call: TRBJ2-7; v_call: TRBV15; d_call: TRBD2; cdr3_aa: CATSRRREGEQYF; cdr3_nt: TGTGCCACCAGCAGGAGACGGGAGGGCGAGCAGTACTTC
cdr3_length: 16; clone_size: few; j_call: TRBJ1-1; v_call: TRBV20-1; d_call: TRBD1; cdr3_aa: CSARRQGARMNTEAFF; cdr3_nt: TGCAGTGCTAGAAGGCAGGGGGCGCGGATGAACACTGAAGCTTTCTTT
cdr3_length: 16; clone_size: few; j_call: TRBJ2-2; v_call: TRBV25-1; d_call: TRBD1; cdr3_aa: CASSSSRDSYTGELFF; cdr3_nt: TGTGCCAGCAGTTCATCCCGGGACAGTTACACCGGGGAGCTGTTTTTT
cdr3_length: 16; clone_size: NA; j_call: TRBJ1-1; v_call: TRBV27; d_call: TRBD1; cdr3_aa: CASKVQLGQSFTEAFF; cdr3_nt: TGTGCCAGCAAAGTTCAATTGGGACAGAGTTTCACTGAAGCTTTCTTT
cdr3_length: 17; clone_size: few; j_call: TRBJ2-4; v_call: TRBV4-2; d_call: TRBD2; cdr3_aa: CASSQDGGRGAKNIQYF; cdr3_nt: TGTGCCAGCAGCCAAGATGGTGGGAGGGGAGCCAAAAACATTCAGTACTTC
cdr3_length: 14; clone_size: NA; j_call: TRBJ1-1; v_call: TRBV20-1; d_call: NA; cdr3_aa: CSARDLRGGTEAFF; cdr3_nt: TGCAGTGCTAGAGATCTACGGGGTGGCACTGAAGCTTTCTTT
cdr3_length: 16; clone_size: NA; j_call: TRBJ2-3; v_call: TRBV4-2; d_call: TRBD2; cdr3_aa: CASSQGGSGGTDTQYF; cdr3_nt: TGTGCCAGCAGCCAAGGAGGGAGCGGGGGGACAGATACGCAGTATTTT
cdr3_length: 14; clone_size: NA; j_call: TRBJ2-3; v_call: TRBV24-1; d_call: TRBD1; cdr3_aa: CATSEAGTGYAQYF; cdr3_nt: TGTGCCACCAGTGAGGCCGGGACAGGGTACGCGCAGTATTTT
cdr3_length: 12; clone_size: NA; j_call: TRBJ2-5; v_call: TRBV5-6; d_call: NA; cdr3_aa: CASRQGPETQYF; cdr3_nt: TGTGCCAGCAGACAAGGCCCAGAGACCCAGTACTTC
cdr3_length: 15; clone_size: few; j_call: TRBJ2-3; v_call: TRBV5-1; d_call: NA; cdr3_aa: CASSLQQILTDTQYF; cdr3_nt: TGCGCCAGCAGCTTGCAACAGATCCTCACAGATACGCAGTATTTT
cdr3_length: 12; clone_size: few; j_call: TRBJ2-1; v_call: TRBV24-1; d_call: NA; cdr3_aa: CATSDLAREQFF; cdr3_nt: TGTGCCACCAGTGATTTGGCGAGAGAGCAGTTCTTC
cdr3_length: 12; clone_size: NA; j_call: TRBJ2-7; v_call: TRBV29-1; d_call: NA; cdr3_aa: CSVEIMGDEQYF; cdr3_nt: TGCAGCGTTGAAATTATGGGGGACGAGCAGTACTTC